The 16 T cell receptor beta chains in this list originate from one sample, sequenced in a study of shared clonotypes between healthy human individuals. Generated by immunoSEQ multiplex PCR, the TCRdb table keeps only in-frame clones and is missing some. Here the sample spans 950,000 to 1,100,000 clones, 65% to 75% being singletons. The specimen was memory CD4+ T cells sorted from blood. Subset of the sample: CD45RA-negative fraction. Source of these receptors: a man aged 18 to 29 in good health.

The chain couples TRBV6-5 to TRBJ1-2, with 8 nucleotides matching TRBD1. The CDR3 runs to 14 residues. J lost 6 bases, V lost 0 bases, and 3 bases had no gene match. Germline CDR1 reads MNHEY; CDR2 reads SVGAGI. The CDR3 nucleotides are TGTGCCAGCAGTTACTCGGGACAGGTGGATGGCTACACCTTC. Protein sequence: CASSYSGQVDGYTF.

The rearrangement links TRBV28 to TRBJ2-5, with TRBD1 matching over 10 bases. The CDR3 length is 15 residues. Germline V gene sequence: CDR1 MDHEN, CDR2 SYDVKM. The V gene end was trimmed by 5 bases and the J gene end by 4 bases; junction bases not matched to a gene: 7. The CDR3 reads CASSPTTGGVETQYF. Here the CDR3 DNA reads TGTGCCAGCAGTCCGACGACAGGGGGCGTAGAGACCCAGTACTTC.

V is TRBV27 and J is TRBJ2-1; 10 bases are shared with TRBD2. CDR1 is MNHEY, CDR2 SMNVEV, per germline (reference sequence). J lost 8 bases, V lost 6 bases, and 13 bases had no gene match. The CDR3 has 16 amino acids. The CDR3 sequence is CASRNRGRLAGDEQFF. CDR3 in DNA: TGTGCCAGCAGAAACAGGGGTAGGCTAGCGGGGGATGAGCAGTTCTTC.

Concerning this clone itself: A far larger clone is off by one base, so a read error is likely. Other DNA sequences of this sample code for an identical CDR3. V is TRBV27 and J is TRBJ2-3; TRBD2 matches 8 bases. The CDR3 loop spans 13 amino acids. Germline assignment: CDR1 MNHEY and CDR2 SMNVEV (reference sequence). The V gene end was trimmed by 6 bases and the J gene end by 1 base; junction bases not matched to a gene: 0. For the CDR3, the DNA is TGTGCCAGCAGGCGGGGGGGCACAGATACGCAGTATTTT. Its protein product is CASRRGGTDTQYF.

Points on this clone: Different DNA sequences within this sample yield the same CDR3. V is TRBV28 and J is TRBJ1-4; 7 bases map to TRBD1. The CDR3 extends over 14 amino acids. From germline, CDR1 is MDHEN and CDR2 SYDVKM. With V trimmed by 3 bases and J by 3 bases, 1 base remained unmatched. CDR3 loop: CASSLTGPNEKLFF. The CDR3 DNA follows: TGTGCCAGCAGTTTGACAGGGCCTAATGAAAAACTGTTTTTT.

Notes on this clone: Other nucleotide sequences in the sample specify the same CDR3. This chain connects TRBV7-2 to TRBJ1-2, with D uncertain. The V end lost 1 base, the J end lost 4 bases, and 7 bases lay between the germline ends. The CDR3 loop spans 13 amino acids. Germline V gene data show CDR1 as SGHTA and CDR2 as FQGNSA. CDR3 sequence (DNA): TGTGCCAGCAGCTTAGGAGGAGGCTATGGCTACACCTTC. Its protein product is CASSLGGGYGYTF.

The CDR3 reads CASSLDVGPGDGYTF. The CDR3 DNA sequence: TGTGCCAGCAGCCTCGACGTAGGCCCGGGGGATGGCTACACCTTC. J is TRBJ1-2 and V is TRBV9, with D perhaps matching TRBD1 (5 bases). V lost 4 bases, J lost 6 bases, and 19 bases lay in between. This CDR3 spans 15 amino acids. The germline gives CDR1 SGDLS, CDR2 YYNGEE.

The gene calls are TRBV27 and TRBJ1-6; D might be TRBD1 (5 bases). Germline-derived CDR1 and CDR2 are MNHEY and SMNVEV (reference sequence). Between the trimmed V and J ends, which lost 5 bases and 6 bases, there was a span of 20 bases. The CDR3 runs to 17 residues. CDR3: CASSPTRDASLNSPLHF. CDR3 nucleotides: TGTGCCAGCAGTCCGACCCGGGACGCCTCCCTTAATTCACCCCTCCACTTT.

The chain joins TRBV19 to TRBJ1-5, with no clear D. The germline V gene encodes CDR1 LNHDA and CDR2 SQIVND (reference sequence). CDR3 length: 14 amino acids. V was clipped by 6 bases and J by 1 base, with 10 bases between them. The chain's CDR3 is CASRDVQSNQPQHF. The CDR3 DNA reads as TGTGCCAGTAGGGACGTACAAAGCAATCAGCCCCAGCATTTT.

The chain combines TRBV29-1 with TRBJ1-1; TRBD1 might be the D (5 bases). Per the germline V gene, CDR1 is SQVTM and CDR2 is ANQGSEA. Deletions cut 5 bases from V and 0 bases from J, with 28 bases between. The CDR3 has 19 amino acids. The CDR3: CSVPPRVGGRAPMNTEAFF. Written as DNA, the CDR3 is TGCAGCGTTCCCCCCCGGGTTGGTGGCAGGGCCCCCATGAACACTGAAGCTTTCTTT.

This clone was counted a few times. The CDR3 loop reads CASSPRTSVETQYF. CDR3 bases: TGTGCCAGCTCACCACGGACTAGCGTAGAGACCCAGTACTTC. The chain employs TRBV18 and TRBJ2-5, with 9 bases lining up with TRBD2. Germline assignment: CDR1 KGHSH and CDR2 LQKENI. Trimming at V came to 1 base and at J to 4 bases, leaving 1 base not matched to a gene. The CDR3 loop spans 14 amino acids.

CDR3 in DNA: TGTGCCAGCAGCCCCCGGGAGTCCTACAATGAGCAGTTCTTC. Residues: CASSPRESYNEQFF. This chain joins TRBV11-3 and TRBJ2-1; perhaps TRBD2 as D (6 bases). CDR1 and CDR2 (germline): SGHNT, YENEEA. The CDR3 runs to 14 residues. Trimming took off 5 bases at V and 1 base at J, with 9 bases between the two ends.

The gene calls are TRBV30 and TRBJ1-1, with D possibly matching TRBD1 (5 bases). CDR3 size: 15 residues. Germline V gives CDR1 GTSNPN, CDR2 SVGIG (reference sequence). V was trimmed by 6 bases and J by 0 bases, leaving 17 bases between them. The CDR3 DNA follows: TGTGCCTGCCCGCCCATAACAGGCCTGAACACTGAAGCTTTCTTT. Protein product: CACPPITGLNTEAFF.

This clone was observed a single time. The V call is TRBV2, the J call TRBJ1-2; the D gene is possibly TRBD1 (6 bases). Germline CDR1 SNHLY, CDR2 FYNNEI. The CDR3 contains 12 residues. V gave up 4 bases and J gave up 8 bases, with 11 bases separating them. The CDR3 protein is CASSADSPGYTF. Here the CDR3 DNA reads TGTGCCAGCAGTGCGGACAGCCCCGGCTACACCTTC.

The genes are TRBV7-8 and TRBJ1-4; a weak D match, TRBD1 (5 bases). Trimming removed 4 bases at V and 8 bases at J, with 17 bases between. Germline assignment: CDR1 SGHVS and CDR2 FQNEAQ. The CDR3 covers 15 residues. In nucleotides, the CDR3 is TGTGCCAGCAGCTCCTCCCCTCGATGGGGCGAAAAACTGTTTTTT. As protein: CASSSSPRWGEKLFF.

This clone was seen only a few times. This CDR3 is CASSEIYQPQHF. The CDR3 DNA is TGTGCCAGCAGTGAGATCTATCAGCCCCAGCATTTT. The rearrangement links TRBV6-1 to TRBJ1-5; D is undetermined. Deletions cut 3 bases from V and 5 bases from J, with 5 bases between. Germline values: CDR1 MNHNS, CDR2 SASEGT. The CDR3 is made up of 12 amino acids.